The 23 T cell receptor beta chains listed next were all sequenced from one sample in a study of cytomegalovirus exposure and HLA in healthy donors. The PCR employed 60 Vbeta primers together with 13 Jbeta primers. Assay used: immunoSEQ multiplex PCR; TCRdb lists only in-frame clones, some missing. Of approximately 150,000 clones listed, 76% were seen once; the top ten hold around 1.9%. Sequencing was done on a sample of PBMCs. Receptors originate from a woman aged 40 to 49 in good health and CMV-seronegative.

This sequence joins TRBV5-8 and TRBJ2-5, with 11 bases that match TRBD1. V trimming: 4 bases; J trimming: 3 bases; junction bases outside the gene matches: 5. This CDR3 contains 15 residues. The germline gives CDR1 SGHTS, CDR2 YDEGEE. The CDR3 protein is CASSPWTGGKETQYF. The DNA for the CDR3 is TGTGCCAGCAGCCCCTGGACAGGGGGCAAAGAGACCCAGTACTTC.

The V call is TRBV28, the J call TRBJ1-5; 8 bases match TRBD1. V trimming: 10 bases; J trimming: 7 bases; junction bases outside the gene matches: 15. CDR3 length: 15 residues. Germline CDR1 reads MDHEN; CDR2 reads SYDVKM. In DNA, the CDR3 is TGTGCCACAAAAATCGGGACAGGATGGGTCCAGCCCCAGCATTTT. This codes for CATKIGTGWVQPQHF.

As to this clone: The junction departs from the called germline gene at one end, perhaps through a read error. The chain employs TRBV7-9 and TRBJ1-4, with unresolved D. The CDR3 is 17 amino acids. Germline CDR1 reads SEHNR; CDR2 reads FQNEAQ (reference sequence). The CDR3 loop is CSSSFPLGAWTNEKLFF. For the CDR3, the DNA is TGTTCCAGCAGTTTTCCCCTCGGTGCGTGGACTAATGAAAAACTGTTTTTT.

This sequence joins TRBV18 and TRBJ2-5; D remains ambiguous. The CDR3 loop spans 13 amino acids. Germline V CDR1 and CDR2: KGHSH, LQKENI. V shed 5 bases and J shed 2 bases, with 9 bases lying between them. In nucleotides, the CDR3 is TGTGCCAGCTCAGTACGAGAACAAGAGACCCAGTACTTC. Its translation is CASSVREQETQYF.

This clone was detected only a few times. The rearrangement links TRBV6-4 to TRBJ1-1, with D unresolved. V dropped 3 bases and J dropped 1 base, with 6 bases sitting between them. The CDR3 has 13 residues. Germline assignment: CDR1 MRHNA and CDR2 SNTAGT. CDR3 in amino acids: CASSDTENTEAFF. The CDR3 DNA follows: TGTGCCAGCAGTGATACAGAGAACACTGAAGCTTTCTTT.

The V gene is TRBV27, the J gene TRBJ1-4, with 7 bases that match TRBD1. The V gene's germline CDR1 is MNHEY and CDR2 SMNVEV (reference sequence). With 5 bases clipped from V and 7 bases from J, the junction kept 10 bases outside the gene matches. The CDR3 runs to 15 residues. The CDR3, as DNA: TGTGCCAGCAGTCCCCGACAGGGTTTACTTGAAAAACTGTTTTTT. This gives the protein CASSPRQGLLEKLFF.

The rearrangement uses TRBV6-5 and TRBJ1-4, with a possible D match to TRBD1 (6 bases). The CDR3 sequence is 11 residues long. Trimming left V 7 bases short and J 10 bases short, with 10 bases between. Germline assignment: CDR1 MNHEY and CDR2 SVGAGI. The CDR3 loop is CASTDRRKLFF. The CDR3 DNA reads TGTGCCAGCACTGACAGGAGAAAACTGTTTTTT.

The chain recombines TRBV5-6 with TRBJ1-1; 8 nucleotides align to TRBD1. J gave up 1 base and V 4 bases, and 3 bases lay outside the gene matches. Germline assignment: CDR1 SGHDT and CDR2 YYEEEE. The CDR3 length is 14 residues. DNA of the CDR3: TGTGCCAGCAGCCTAGGGACAGGGAACACTGAAGCTTTCTTT. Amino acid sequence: CASSLGTGNTEAFF. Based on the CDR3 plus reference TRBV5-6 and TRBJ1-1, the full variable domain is DAGVTQSPTHLIKTRGQQVTLRCSPKSGHDTVSWYQQALGQGPQFIFQYYEEEERQRGNFPDRFSGHQFPNYSSELNVNALLLGDSALYLCASSLGTGNTEAFFGQGTRLTVV.

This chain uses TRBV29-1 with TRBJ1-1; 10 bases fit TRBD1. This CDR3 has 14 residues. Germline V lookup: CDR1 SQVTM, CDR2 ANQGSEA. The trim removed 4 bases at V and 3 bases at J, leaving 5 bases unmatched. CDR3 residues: CSVGGDRGYTEAFF. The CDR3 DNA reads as TGCAGCGTTGGGGGGGACAGGGGTTACACTGAAGCTTTCTTT. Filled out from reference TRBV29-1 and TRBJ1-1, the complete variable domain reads SAVISQKPSRDICQRGTSLTIQCQVDSQVTMMFWYRQQPGQSLTLIATANQGSEATYESGFVIDKFPISRPNLTFSTLTVSNMSPEDSSIYLCSVGGDRGYTEAFFGQGTRLTVV.

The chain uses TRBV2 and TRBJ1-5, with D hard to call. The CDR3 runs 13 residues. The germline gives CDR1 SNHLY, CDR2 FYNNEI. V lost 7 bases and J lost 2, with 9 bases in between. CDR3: CASTYSGNQPQHF. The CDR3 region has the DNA TGTGCCAGCACTTACAGTGGCAATCAGCCCCAGCATTTT. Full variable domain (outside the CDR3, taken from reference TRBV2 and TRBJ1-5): EPEVTQTPSHQVTQMGQEVILRCVPISNHLYFYWYRQILGQKVEFLVSFYNNEISEKSEIFDDQFSVERPDGSNFTLKIRSTKLEDSAMYFCASTYSGNQPQHFGDGTRLSIL.

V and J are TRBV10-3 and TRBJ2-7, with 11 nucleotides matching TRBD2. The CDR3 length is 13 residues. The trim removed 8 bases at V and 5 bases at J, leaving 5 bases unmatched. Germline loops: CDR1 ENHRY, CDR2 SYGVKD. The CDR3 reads CAIGLAGGHEQYF. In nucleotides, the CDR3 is TGTGCCATCGGGCTAGCGGGAGGCCACGAGCAGTACTTC.

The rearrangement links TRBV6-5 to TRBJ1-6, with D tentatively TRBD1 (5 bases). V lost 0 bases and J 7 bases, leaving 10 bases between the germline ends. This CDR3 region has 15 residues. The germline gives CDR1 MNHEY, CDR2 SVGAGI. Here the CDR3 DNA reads TGTGCCAGCAGTTACTCGGTGACAGTGAATTCACCCCTCCACTTT. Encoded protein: CASSYSVTVNSPLHF.

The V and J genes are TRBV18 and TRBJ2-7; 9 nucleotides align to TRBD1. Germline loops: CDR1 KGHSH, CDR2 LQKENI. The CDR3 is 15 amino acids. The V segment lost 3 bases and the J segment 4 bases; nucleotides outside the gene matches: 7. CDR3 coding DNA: TGTGCCAGCTCACCTGGGACAGGGATTCCTTACGAGCAGTACTTC. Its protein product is CASSPGTGIPYEQYF.

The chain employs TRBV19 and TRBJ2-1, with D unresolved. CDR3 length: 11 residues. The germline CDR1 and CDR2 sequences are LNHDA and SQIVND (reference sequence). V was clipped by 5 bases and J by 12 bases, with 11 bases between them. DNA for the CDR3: TGTGCCAGTAGTGGTGACATGGCGCAGTTCTTC. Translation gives CASSGDMAQFF. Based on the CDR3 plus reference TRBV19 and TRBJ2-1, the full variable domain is DGGITQSPKYLFRKEGQNVTLSCEQNLNHDAMYWYRQDPGQGLRLIYYSQIVNDFQKGDIAEGYSVSREKKESFPLTVTSAQKNPTAFYLCASSGDMAQFFGPGTRLTVL.

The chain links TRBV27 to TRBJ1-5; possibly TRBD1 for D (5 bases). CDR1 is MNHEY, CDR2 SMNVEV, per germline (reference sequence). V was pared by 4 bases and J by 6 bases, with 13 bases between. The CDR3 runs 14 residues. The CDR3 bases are TGTGCCAGCAGTTCTGGGCAGGGAAGTCAGCCCCAGCATTTT. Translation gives CASSSGQGSQPQHF.

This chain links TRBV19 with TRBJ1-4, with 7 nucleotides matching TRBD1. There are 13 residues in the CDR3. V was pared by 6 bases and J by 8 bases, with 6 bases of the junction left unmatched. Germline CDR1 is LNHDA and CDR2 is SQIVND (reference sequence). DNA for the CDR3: TGTGCCAGTAGGCACACAGGGGACGAAAAACTGTTTTTT. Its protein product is CASRHTGDEKLFF.

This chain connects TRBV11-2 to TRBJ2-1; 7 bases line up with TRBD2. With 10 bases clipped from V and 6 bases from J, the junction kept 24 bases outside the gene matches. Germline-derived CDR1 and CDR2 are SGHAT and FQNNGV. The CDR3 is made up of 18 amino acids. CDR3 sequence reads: CATRRAGRARSGANEQFF. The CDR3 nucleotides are TGTGCCACCCGCCGAGCGGGGAGGGCCAGGTCTGGTGCCAATGAGCAGTTCTTC.

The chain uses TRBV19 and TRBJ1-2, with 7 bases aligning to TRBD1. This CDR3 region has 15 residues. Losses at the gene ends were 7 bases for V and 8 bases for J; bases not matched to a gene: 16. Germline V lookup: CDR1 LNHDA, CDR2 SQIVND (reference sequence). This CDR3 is CASTRDSIALWGYTF. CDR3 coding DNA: TGTGCCAGTACTCGGGACAGTATCGCCTTATGGGGCTACACCTTC. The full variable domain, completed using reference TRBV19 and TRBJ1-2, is DGGITQSPKYLFRKEGQNVTLSCEQNLNHDAMYWYRQDPGQGLRLIYYSQIVNDFQKGDIAEGYSVSREKKESFPLTVTSAQKNPTAFYLCASTRDSIALWGYTFGSGTRLTVV.

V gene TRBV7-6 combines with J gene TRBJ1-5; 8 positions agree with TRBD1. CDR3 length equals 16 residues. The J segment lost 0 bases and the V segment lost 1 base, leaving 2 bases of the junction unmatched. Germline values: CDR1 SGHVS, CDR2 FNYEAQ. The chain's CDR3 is CASSLGQGRSNQPQHF. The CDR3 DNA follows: TGTGCCAGCAGCTTAGGACAGGGGCGTAGCAATCAGCCCCAGCATTTT.

CDR3: CASSVTGQKLFF. In DNA, the CDR3 is TGTGCCAGCAGTGTAACAGGGCAAAAACTGTTTTTT. V is TRBV2 and J is TRBJ1-4, with a possible D match to TRBD1 (6 bases). Trimming pared 4 bases from V and 9 bases from J, leaving 9 bases between. The length of the CDR3 is 12 residues. The germline V gene encodes CDR1 SNHLY and CDR2 FYNNEI.

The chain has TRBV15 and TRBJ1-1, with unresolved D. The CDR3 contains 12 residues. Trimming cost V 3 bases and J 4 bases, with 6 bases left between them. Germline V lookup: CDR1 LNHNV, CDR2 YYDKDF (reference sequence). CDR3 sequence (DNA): TGTGCCACCAGCAGTGTTATCACTGAAGCTTTCTTT. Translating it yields CATSSVITEAFF.

CDR3 nucleotide sequence: TGTGCCAGCAGCCCCTTGGGGGGCTCCTACGAGCAGTACTTC. Amino acid sequence: CASSPLGGSYEQYF. The chain uses TRBV5-4 and TRBJ2-7; TRBD2 is a possible D gene (6 bases). The CDR3 contains 14 residues. Germline V lookup: CDR1 SGHNT, CDR2 YYREEE (reference sequence). The ends were cut back, 4 bases at V and 0 bases at J, with 11 bases in the middle.

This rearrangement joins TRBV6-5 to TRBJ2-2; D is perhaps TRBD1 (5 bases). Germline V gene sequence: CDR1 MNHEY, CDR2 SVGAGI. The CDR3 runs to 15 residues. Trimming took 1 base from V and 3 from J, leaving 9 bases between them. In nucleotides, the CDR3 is TGTGCCAGCAGTTACTTACTGGGGCACACCGGGGAGCTGTTTTTT. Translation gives CASSYLLGHTGELFF.